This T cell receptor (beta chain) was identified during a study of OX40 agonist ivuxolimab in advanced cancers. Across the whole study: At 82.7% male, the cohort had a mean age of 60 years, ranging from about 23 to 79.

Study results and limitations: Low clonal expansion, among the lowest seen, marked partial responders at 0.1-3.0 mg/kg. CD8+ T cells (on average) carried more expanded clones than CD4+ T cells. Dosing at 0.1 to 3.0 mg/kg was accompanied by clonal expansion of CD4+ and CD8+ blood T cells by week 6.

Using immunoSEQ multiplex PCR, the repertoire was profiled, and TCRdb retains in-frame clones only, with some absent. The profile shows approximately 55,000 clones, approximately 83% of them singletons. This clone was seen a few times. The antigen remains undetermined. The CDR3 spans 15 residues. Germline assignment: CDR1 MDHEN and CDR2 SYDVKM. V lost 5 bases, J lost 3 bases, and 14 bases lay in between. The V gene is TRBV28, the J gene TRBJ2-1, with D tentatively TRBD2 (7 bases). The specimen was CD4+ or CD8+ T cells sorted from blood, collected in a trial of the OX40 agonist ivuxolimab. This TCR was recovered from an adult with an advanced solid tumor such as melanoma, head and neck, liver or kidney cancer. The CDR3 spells CASSEGGGFYNEQFF. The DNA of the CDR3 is TGTGCCAGCAGTGAGGGGGGAGGGTTCTACAATGAGCAGTTCTTC.